The 10 T cell receptor beta chains given below trace back to one sample, sequenced in a study of cytomegalovirus exposure and HLA in healthy donors. It was with 60 Vbeta and 13 Jbeta primers that the PCR ran. Here immunoSEQ multiplex PCR was the method, and the copy in TCRdb shows in-frame clones only, minus some. The sample totals about 120,000 clones. The material sequenced was PBMCs. The receptors here all came from a man aged 35 to 55 in good health and CMV-seropositive.

This chain uses TRBV5-1 with TRBJ2-7, with D perhaps TRBD1 (5 bases). Germline V lookup: CDR1 SGHRS, CDR2 YFSETQ. Between the trimmed V and J ends, which lost 0 bases and 7 bases, there was a span of 14 bases. The length of the CDR3 is 14 residues. Here the CDR3 DNA reads TGCGCCAGCAGCTTGGGACAGACAACACGGGAGCAGTACTTC. This sequence encodes CASSLGQTTREQYF.

This chain's CDR3 is CASSQDQGAGELFF. The DNA of the CDR3 is TGTGCCAGCAGCCAAGATCAGGGTGCCGGGGAGCTGTTTTTT. This chain uses TRBV4-2 with TRBJ2-2, with D possibly matching TRBD1 (5 bases). CDR1 and CDR2 from the germline V gene are LGHNA and YNFKEQ. This CDR3 spans 14 amino acids. Trimming took off 0 bases at V and 6 bases at J, with 8 bases between the two ends.

The J gene is TRBJ1-3, the V gene TRBV9; D gene ambiguous. The germline CDR1 and CDR2 sequences are SGDLS and YYNGEE. V shed 3 bases and J shed 2 bases, with 15 bases lying between them. The CDR3 has 16 amino acids. CDR3 sequence (DNA): TGTGCCAGCAGCGCCCTACAAGCAGGTACTGGAAACACCATATATTTT. It specifies CASSALQAGTGNTIYF.

The chain combines TRBV4-3 with TRBJ2-5; TRBD2 agrees at 12 bases. In germline, CDR1 is LGHNA, CDR2 YSLEER. The ends lost 4 bases at V and 4 bases at J; junction bases unmatched: 10. There are 17 residues in the CDR3. CDR3 bases: TGCGCCAGCAGCCCTAGCTTCACTAGCGGGAGGCGAGAGACCCAGTACTTC. Translating it yields CASSPSFTSGRRETQYF.

The chain uses TRBV9 and TRBJ1-2; 7 bases align to TRBD1. CDR1 is SGDLS and CDR2 is YYNGEE in the germline V gene. Trimming removed 1 base from V and 5 bases from J; junction bases left unmatched: 8. The CDR3 has 15 amino acids. CDR3 loop: CASSVSTGVKYGYTF. The CDR3, as DNA: TGTGCCAGCAGCGTATCTACAGGGGTAAAGTATGGCTACACCTTC.

The rearrangement links TRBV6-5 to TRBJ1-3, with D uncertain. The germline gives CDR1 MNHEY, CDR2 SVGAGI. This CDR3 has 14 residues. V was clipped by 7 bases and J by 3 bases, with 13 bases between them. The CDR3 DNA sequence: TGTGCCAGCACTCAAAACAGCCTTGGAAACACCATATATTTT. The encoded protein is CASTQNSLGNTIYF.

Concerning this clone: Distinct nucleotide sequences in the sample also encode this CDR3. This chain joins TRBV2 and TRBJ2-7, with 7 bases matching TRBD2. Germline lookup yields CDR1 SNHLY and CDR2 FYNNEI. The CDR3 spans 14 residues. V shed 2 bases and J 4 bases; nucleotides not matched to a gene: 5. The CDR3 DNA reads TGTGCCAGCAGTGAAAGCGGGAAATGGTACGAGCAGTACTTC. It yields the protein CASSESGKWYEQYF.

V and J are TRBV15 and TRBJ2-7, with 8 bases lining up with TRBD1. Germline V gene data show CDR1 as LNHNV and CDR2 as YYDKDF (reference sequence). The V segment lost 2 bases and the J segment 6 bases; nucleotides outside the gene matches: 15. The CDR3 runs 17 residues. The DNA of the CDR3 is TGTGCCACCAGCAGACTTTACCGCGGGACAGGACCCTCCGAGCAGTACTTC. Translated, it gives CATSRLYRGTGPSEQYF. Using reference TRBV15 and TRBJ2-7 for the parts outside the CDR3, the full variable domain is DAMVIQNPRYQVTQFGKPVTLSCSQTLNHNVMYWYQQKSSQAPKLLFHYYDKDFNNEADTPDNFQSRRPNTSFCFLDIRSPGLGDTAMYLCATSRLYRGTGPSEQYFGPGTRLTVT.

To note about this clone: This specimen includes other DNA sequences encoding the same CDR3. The J gene is TRBJ2-7, the V gene TRBV29-1; D is ambiguous. Germline V gene sequence: CDR1 SQVTM, CDR2 ANQGSEA. The CDR3 is 13 amino acids. Trimming stripped 3 bases from V and 2 bases from J, with 11 bases between. CDR3 region: CSVEGQAPYEQYF. DNA of the CDR3: TGCAGCGTTGAGGGCCAGGCCCCCTACGAGCAGTACTTC.

The chain couples TRBV28 to TRBJ1-5; the D gene is possibly TRBD1 (5 bases). Trimming removed 3 bases at V and 4 bases at J, with 13 bases between. The CDR3 runs to 15 residues. The germline gives CDR1 MDHEN, CDR2 SYDVKM. The CDR3 loop is CASSFSGSDNQPQHF. DNA of the CDR3: TGTGCCAGCAGTTTTTCAGGGTCCGATAATCAGCCCCAGCATTTT.